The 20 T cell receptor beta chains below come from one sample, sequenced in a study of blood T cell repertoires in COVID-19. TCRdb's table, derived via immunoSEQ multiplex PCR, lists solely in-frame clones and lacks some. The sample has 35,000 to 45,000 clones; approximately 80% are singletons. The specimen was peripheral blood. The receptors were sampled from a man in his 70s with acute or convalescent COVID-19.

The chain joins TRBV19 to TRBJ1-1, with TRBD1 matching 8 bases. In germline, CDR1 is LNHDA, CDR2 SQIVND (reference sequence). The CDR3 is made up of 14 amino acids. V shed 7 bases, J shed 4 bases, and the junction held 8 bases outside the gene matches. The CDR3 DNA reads TGTGCCAGTACCAAACAGGGGGAGCTCACTGAAGCTTTCTTT. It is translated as CASTKQGELTEAFF.

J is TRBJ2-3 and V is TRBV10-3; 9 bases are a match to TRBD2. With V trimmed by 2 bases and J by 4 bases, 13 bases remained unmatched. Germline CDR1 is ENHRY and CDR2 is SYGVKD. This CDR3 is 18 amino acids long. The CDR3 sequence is CAISERQAGGRLSDTQYF. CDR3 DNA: TGTGCCATCAGTGAGAGGCAAGCGGGGGGTCGCCTTTCAGATACGCAGTATTTT.

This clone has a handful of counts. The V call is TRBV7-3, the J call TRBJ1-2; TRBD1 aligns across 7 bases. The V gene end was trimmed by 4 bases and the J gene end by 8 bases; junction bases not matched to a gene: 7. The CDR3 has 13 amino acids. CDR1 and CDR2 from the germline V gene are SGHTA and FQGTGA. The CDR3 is CASSSPETGGYTF. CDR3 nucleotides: TGTGCCAGCAGCTCCCCCGAGACAGGGGGCTACACCTTC. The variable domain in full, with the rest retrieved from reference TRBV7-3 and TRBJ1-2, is GAGVSQTPSNKVTEKGKYVELRCDPISGHTALYWYRQSLGQGPEFLIYFQGTGAADDSGLPNDRFFAVRPEGSVSTLKIQRTERGDSAVYLCASSSPETGGYTFGSGTRLTVV.

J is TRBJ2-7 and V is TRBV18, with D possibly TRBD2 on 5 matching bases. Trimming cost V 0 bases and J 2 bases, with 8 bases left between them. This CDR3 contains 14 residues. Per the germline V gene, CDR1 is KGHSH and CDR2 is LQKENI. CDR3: CASSPPRTPYEQYF. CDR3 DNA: TGTGCCAGCTCACCACCGAGGACTCCCTACGAGCAGTACTTC. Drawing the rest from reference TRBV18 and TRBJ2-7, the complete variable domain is NAGVMQNPRHLVRRRGQEARLRCSPMKGHSHVYWYRQLPEEGLKFMVYLQKENIIDESGMPKERFSAEFPKEGPSILRIQQVVRGDSAAYFCASSPPRTPYEQYFGPGTRLTVT.

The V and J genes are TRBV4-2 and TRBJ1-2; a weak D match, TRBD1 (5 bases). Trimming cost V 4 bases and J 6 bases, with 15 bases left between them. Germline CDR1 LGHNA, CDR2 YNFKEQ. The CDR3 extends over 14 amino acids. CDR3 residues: CASSPDIPPDGYTF. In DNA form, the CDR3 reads TGTGCCAGCAGCCCGGACATTCCTCCCGATGGCTACACCTTC.

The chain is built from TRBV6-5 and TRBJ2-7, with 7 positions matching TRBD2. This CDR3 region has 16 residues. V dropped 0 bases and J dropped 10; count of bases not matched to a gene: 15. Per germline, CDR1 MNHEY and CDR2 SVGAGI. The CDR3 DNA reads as TGTGCCAGCAGTTACTCACGGGGGGATACGGGAATAGTCCAGTACTTC. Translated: CASSYSRGDTGIVQYF.

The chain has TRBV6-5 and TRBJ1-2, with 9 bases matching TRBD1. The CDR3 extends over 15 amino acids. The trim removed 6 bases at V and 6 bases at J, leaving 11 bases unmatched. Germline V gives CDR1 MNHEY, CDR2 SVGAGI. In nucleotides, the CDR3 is TGTGCCAGCAGACCGTACGACAGGGGGAGAGATGGCTACACCTTC. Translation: CASRPYDRGRDGYTF.

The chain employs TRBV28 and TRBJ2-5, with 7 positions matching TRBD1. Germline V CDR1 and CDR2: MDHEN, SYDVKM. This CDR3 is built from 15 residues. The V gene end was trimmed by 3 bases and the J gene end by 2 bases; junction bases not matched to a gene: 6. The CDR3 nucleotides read TGTGCCAGCAGTTTCAGACAGGGCCGACAAGAGACCCAGTACTTC. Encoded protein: CASSFRQGRQETQYF.

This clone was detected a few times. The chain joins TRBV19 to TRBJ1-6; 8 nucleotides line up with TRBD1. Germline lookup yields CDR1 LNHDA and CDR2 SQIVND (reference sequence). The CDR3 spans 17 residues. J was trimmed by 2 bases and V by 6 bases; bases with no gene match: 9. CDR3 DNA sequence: TGTGCCAGTAGCTCTACAGGGGGGGCTGCCTATAATTCACCCCTCCACTTT. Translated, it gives CASSSTGGAAYNSPLHF.

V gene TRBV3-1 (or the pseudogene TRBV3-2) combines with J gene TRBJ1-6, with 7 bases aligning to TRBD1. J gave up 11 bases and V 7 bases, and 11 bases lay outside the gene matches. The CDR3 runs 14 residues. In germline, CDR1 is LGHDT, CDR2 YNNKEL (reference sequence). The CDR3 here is CASTSQGLGAPLHF. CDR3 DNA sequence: TGTGCCAGCACCTCACAGGGGTTGGGGGCACCCCTCCACTTT.

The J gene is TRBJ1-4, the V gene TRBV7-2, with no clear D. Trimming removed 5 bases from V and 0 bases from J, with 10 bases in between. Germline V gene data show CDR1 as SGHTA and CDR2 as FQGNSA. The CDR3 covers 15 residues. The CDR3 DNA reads TGTGCCAGCAGCAAGAGATCTACAACTAATGAAAAACTGTTTTTT. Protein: CASSKRSTTNEKLFF.

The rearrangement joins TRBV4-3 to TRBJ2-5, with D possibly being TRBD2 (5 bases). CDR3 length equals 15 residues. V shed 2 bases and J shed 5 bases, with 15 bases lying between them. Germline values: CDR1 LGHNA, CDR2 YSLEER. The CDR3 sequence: CASSQWLGSDETQYF. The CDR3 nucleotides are TGCGCCAGCAGCCAATGGCTGGGTAGCGATGAGACCCAGTACTTC.

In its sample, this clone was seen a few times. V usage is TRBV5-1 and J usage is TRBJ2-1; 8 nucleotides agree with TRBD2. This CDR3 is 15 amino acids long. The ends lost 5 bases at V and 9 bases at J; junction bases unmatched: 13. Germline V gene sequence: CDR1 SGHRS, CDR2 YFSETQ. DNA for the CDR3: TGCGCCAGCAGACCGGGACTAGAAGTATATGGTGAGCAGTTCTTC. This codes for CASRPGLEVYGEQFF.

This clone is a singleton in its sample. CDR3 nucleotides: TGTGCCAGCAGGGCTGGGACAGGGGATGGCTACACCTTC. This translates into CASRAGTGDGYTF. V usage is TRBV3-1 (or the pseudogene TRBV3-2) and J usage is TRBJ1-2; 10 nucleotides agree with TRBD1. CDR1 is LGHDT and CDR2 is YNNKEL in the germline V gene (reference sequence). J gave up 6 bases and V 6 bases, and 4 bases lay outside the gene matches. The CDR3 length is 13 residues.

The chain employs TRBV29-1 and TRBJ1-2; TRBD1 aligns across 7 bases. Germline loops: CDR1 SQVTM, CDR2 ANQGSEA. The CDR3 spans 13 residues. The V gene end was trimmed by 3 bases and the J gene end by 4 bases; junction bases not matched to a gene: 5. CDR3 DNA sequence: TGCAGCGTTGAGTCAGGGACAGTCTATGGCTACACCTTC. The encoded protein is CSVESGTVYGYTF.

Here the CDR3 DNA reads TGTGCCAGCAGTTCCCTAGGACAGGGGATAGGTGGCTACACCTTC. This encodes CASSSLGQGIGGYTF. The chain carries TRBV6-2 or TRBV6-3 and TRBJ1-2, with 9 bases aligning to TRBD1. The CDR3 contains 15 residues. The germline CDR1 and CDR2 sequences are MNHEY and SVGEGT. The ends lost 4 bases at V and 7 bases at J; junction bases unmatched: 10.

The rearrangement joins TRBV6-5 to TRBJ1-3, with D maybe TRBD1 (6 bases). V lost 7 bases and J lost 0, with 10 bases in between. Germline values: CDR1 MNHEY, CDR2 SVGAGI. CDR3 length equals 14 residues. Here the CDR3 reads CASIGTYSGNTIYF. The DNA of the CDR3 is TGTGCCAGCATTGGGACATACTCTGGAAACACCATATATTTT.

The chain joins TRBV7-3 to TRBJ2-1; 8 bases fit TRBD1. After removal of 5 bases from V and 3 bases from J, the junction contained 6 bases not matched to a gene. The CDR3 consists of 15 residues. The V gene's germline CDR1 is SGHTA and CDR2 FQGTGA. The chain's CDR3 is CASSPTQGDYNEQFF. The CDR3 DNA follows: TGTGCCAGCAGCCCCACACAGGGGGACTACAATGAGCAGTTCTTC. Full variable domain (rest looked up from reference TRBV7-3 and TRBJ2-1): GAGVSQTPSNKVTEKGKYVELRCDPISGHTALYWYRQSLGQGPEFLIYFQGTGAADDSGLPNDRFFAVRPEGSVSTLKIQRTERGDSAVYLCASSPTQGDYNEQFFGPGTRLTVL.

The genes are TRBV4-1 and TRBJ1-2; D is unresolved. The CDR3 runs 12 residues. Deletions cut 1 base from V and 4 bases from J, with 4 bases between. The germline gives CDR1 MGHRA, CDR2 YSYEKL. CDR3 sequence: CASSQAGYGYTF. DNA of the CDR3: TGCGCCAGCAGCCAAGCGGGCTATGGCTACACCTTC.

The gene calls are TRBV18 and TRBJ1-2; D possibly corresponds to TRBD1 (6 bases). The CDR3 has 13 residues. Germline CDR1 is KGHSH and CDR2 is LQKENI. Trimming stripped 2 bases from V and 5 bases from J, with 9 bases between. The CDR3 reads CASSPDRSYGYTF. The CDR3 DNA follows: TGTGCCAGCTCACCAGACAGGTCGTATGGCTACACCTTC.